This T cell receptor (beta chain) originates from a study of blood T cell repertoires in COVID-19. About the study: Both acute and convalescent COVID-19 samples were obtained from the United States, Italy and Spain. Sources were T cells, B-cell-depleted T cells, or PBMCs; the material itself was cDNA or gDNA.

Original data processing: Amplified reference gene primers provided the basis for estimating nucleated cell counts. Sequencing used immunoSEQ multiplex PCR; TCRdb keeps in-frame clones, though not all of them. V and J calls and clone size follow that table, whereas D and trimming were derived from the DNA. Found here are roughly 23,000 clones, roughly 94% of them singletons; the top ten hold roughly 4%. Sequencing input: peripheral blood. The origin of this receptor is a woman aged 45-60 years with active COVID-19.

The CDR3 loop is CASSPSAGLAGGYYEQYF. CDR3 nucleotide sequence: TGTGCCAGCAGCCCCTCAGCGGGACTAGCGGGAGGGTACTACGAGCAGTACTTC. The rearrangement joins TRBV7-9 to TRBJ2-7; TRBD2 matches at 16 bases. The length of the CDR3 is 18 residues. Trimming removed 5 bases from V and 3 bases from J; junction bases left unmatched: 10. Germline CDR1 is SEHNR and CDR2 is FQNEAQ (reference sequence).